The clone carrying this TCR beta chain was seen at least ten times. Its antigen remains unknown. The germline gives CDR1 SGDLS, CDR2 YYNGEE. V was shortened by 0 bases and J by 6 bases, with 10 bases between the two germline ends. The length of the CDR3 is 14 residues. The table came from immunoSEQ multiplex PCR; TCRdb's copy has only in-frame clones and leaves some out. The sample has approximately 100,000 clones; around four fifths are singletons. This sample is part of a study of T cell clones after liver transplantation. Overall study: A pre-transplant mixed lymphocyte reaction with TCRbeta sequencing defined graft-donor-reactive clones followed in post-transplant blood.

Points from the study as a whole: Donor-reactive sequences fell more than third party-reactive ones, suggesting partial deletion. Migration into the graft, not deletion, may explain lost graft donor-reactive T cells.

Sequenced material: CD4+ T cells from blood, taken approximately 45 months after liver transplant. This TCR derives from a human patient who received a liver transplant. Among the T cells, some may be from the graft donor. The V gene is TRBV9, the J gene TRBJ2-1; D is unresolved. The CDR3 loop reads CASSVANPPNEQFF. The CDR3 DNA follows: TGTGCCAGCAGCGTAGCGAACCCCCCCAATGAGCAGTTCTTC.